These 12 T cell receptor beta chains came from one sample sequenced in a study of memory CD4+ T cells and cytomegalovirus serostatus. The table came from immunoSEQ multiplex PCR; TCRdb's copy has only in-frame clones and leaves some out. The sample comprises under 80,000 clones, approximately 78% of which are singletons, and around 0.9% rests with the top ten. The sort gate was single viable CD3+CD4+CD8-CD45RO+ cells for memory CD4+ T cells. Source material: memory CD4+ T cells from blood. These receptors were obtained from an adult in good health and CMV-seronegative.

The V and J genes are TRBV7-9 and TRBJ2-3; 16 positions match TRBD2. Germline values: CDR1 SEHNR, CDR2 FQNEAQ (reference sequence). Trimming cost V 3 bases and J 5 bases; bases outside gene matches: 5. The CDR3 spans 17 residues. Written as DNA, the CDR3 is TGTGCCAGCAGCTTTGGGACTAGCGGGAGGGCCGTAGATACGCAGTATTTT. This sequence encodes CASSFGTSGRAVDTQYF.

The CDR3, as DNA: TGTGCCAGCATCAAGGGTGGGGAGGCTGAGCAGTTCTTC. Translated: CASIKGGEAEQFF. The rearrangement joins TRBV2 to TRBJ2-1; possibly TRBD2 for D (6 bases). CDR1 is SNHLY, CDR2 FYNNEI, per germline. V was pared by 7 bases and J by 9 bases, with 16 bases between. The CDR3 sequence is 13 residues long. The full variable domain, its missing parts supplied by reference TRBV2 and TRBJ2-1, is EPEVTQTPSHQVTQMGQEVILRCVPISNHLYFYWYRQILGQKVEFLVSFYNNEISEKSEIFDDQFSVERPDGSNFTLKIRSTKLEDSAMYFCASIKGGEAEQFFGPGTRLTVL.

The chain couples TRBV21-1 to TRBJ1-5. TRBV21-1 is an annotated pseudogene. This CDR3 is 13 amino acids long. The CDR3 protein is CASSKGGNQPQHF. The DNA for the CDR3 is TGTGCCAGCAGCAAAGGGGGCAATCAGCCCCAGCATTTT.

The genes are TRBV15 and TRBJ2-2; 11 nucleotides line up with TRBD2. V lost 4 bases to trimming and J lost 2 bases; unmatched junction nucleotides: 6. CDR3 length: 17 residues. In germline, CDR1 is LNHNV, CDR2 YYDKDF (reference sequence). The CDR3 DNA sequence: TGTGCCACCAGCATCCCTAGCGGGAGGCCCAACACCGGGGAGCTGTTTTTT. It encodes CATSIPSGRPNTGELFF.

This rearrangement joins TRBV7-9 to TRBJ2-7; the D is unclear. Germline loops: CDR1 SEHNR, CDR2 FQNEAQ (reference sequence). V lost 8 bases and J lost 0, with 11 bases in between. CDR3 size: 13 residues. The CDR3 here is CASGQDPSYEQYF. CDR3 nucleotides: TGTGCCAGCGGTCAGGACCCCTCCTACGAGCAGTACTTC.

This clone turned up a few times. The chain joins TRBV9 to TRBJ2-1; 11 bases align to TRBD2. Germline values: CDR1 SGDLS, CDR2 YYNGEE. J gave up 6 bases and V 4 bases, and 6 bases lay outside the gene matches. The CDR3 is 15 amino acids. The CDR3 loop is CASSRTSGSLNEQFF. The DNA for the CDR3 is TGTGCCAGCAGCCGTACTAGCGGGAGCCTCAATGAGCAGTTCTTC. Full variable domain (outside the CDR3, taken from reference TRBV9 and TRBJ2-1): DSGVTQTPKHLITATGQRVTLRCSPRSGDLSVYWYQQSLDQGLQFLIQYYNGEERAKGNILERFSAQQFPDLHSELNLSSLELGDSALYFCASSRTSGSLNEQFFGPGTRLTVL.

V gene TRBV4-1 combines with J gene TRBJ2-3; D is possibly TRBD2 (7 bases). The V gene lost 3 bases and the J gene lost 4 bases, with 17 bases spanning the gap. The CDR3 loop spans 16 amino acids. Germline values: CDR1 MGHRA, CDR2 YSYEKL. The CDR3 here is CASSHWEGGGSDTQYF. CDR3 coding DNA: TGCGCCAGCAGCCATTGGGAGGGGGGCGGATCAGATACGCAGTATTTT.

The chain recombines TRBV5-1 with TRBJ2-2; D possibly corresponds to TRBD1 (5 bases). From germline, CDR1 is SGHRS and CDR2 YFSETQ. The CDR3 consists of 16 residues. Trimming cost V 4 bases and J 3 bases, with 16 bases left between them. The CDR3 region has the DNA TGCGCCAGCAGCACAGGCGACAGAATCCACACCGGGGAGCTGTTTTTT. As protein: CASSTGDRIHTGELFF.

The rearrangement links TRBV7-2 to TRBJ1-2; D call uncertain. V was clipped by 5 bases and J by 2 bases, with 15 bases between them. CDR1 and CDR2 from the germline V gene are SGHTA and FQGNSA. The CDR3 runs 15 residues. CDR3 coding DNA: TGTGCCAGCAGCCCACCCAGCAGGCTAAACTATGGCTACACCTTC. Residues: CASSPPSRLNYGYTF.

This rearrangement joins TRBV2 to TRBJ2-3; a weak D match, TRBD2 (7 bases). The CDR3 extends over 14 amino acids. Trimming cost V 8 bases and J 5 bases, with 17 bases left between them. CDR1 is SNHLY and CDR2 is FYNNEI in the germline V gene. The CDR3 sequence: CASGGLVGGDTQYF. CDR3 nucleotide sequence: TGTGCCAGCGGTGGACTAGTAGGGGGAGATACGCAGTATTTT. The variable domain in full, with the rest retrieved from reference TRBV2 and TRBJ2-3, is EPEVTQTPSHQVTQMGQEVILRCVPISNHLYFYWYRQILGQKVEFLVSFYNNEISEKSEIFDDQFSVERPDGSNFTLKIRSTKLEDSAMYFCASGGLVGGDTQYFGPGTRLTVL.

The chain combines TRBV11-3 with TRBJ2-1; TRBD2 might be the D (7 bases). This CDR3 spans 16 amino acids. V gave up 5 bases and J gave up 4 bases, with 18 bases separating them. Per germline, CDR1 SGHNT and CDR2 YENEEA. The DNA of the CDR3 is TGTGCCAGCAGCCGACAAGGGGCGGGGGCTTACAATGAGCAGTTCTTC. It specifies CASSRQGAGAYNEQFF. Based on the CDR3 plus reference TRBV11-3 and TRBJ2-1, the full variable domain is EAGVVQSPRYKIIEKKQPVAFWCNPISGHNTLYWYLQNLGQGPELLIRYENEEAVDDSQLPKDRFSAERLKGVDSTLKIQPAELGDSAVYLCASSRQGAGAYNEQFFGPGTRLTVL.

This chain uses TRBV2 with TRBJ2-2; D assignment may be TRBD1 or TRBD2 (6 bases each). This CDR3 has 15 amino acids. Germline CDR1 is SNHLY and CDR2 is FYNNEI. Trimming removed 7 bases at V and 2 bases at J, with 14 bases between. As DNA, the CDR3 is TGTGCCAGCACCTCTAGGGGGGTAAACACCGGGGAGCTGTTTTTT. Protein product: CASTSRGVNTGELFF.